The rows below give T cell receptor beta chains drawn from one sample of a study of control samples from healthy donors and cancer patients. The assay was immunoSEQ multiplex PCR, and TCRdb's table has in-frame clones only and misses some. The sample includes over 90,000 clones, 92% seen only once; the top ten take 2% to 2.5%. The material sequenced was blood. These receptors were collected from a young woman in good health. The CDR3 runs from the conserved cysteine through the conserved F or W. Each record gives: CDR3 protein, CDR3 DNA, V gene, D gene, J gene, clone size. D genes are given only for firm matches. The size field is filled for only some rows; it gives once, few, many or a size class.

CDR3 protein: CASSPTQYSGNTIYF
CDR3 DNA: TGTGCCAGCTCACCTACCCAATACTCTGGAAACACCATATATTTT
V gene: TRBV18
D gene: .
J gene: TRBJ1-3
clone size: .

CDR3 protein: CASSMRQGSRVNNSPLHF
CDR3 DNA: TGTGCCAGCAGTATGAGACAGGGGAGTCGTGTGAATAATTCACCCCTCCACTTT
V gene: TRBV27
D gene: TRBD1
J gene: TRBJ1-6
clone size: .

CDR3 protein: CASSLIETQYF
CDR3 DNA: TGTGCCAGCAGTTTAATTGAGACCCAGTACTTC
V gene: TRBV12-3/TRBV12-4
D gene: .
J gene: TRBJ2-5
clone size: .

CDR3 protein: CASSLGGGHNEQFF
CDR3 DNA: TGTGCCAGCAGCTTGGGCGGGGGACATAATGAGCAGTTCTTC
V gene: TRBV11-3
D gene: .
J gene: TRBJ2-1
clone size: once

CDR3 protein: CASSTQGVNTGELFF
CDR3 DNA: TGTGCCAGCAGCACCCAGGGGGTGAACACCGGGGAGCTGTTTTTT
V gene: TRBV9
D gene: TRBD1
J gene: TRBJ2-2
clone size: once

CDR3 protein: CASSPTPPVNYGYTF
CDR3 DNA: TGTGCCAGCAGCCCTACTCCTCCCGTCAACTATGGCTACACCTTC
V gene: TRBV28
D gene: .
J gene: TRBJ1-2
clone size: .

CDR3 protein: CASSLTGEGLAYQETQYF
CDR3 DNA: TGTGCCAGCAGCTTAACGGGGGAGGGACTAGCTTACCAAGAGACCCAGTACTTC
V gene: TRBV7-6
D gene: TRBD2
J gene: TRBJ2-5
clone size: .

CDR3 protein: CASSLRPAANNEQFF
CDR3 DNA: TGCGCCAGCAGCTTGCGTCCCGCGGCGAACAATGAGCAGTTCTTC
V gene: TRBV5-1
D gene: .
J gene: TRBJ2-1
clone size: .

CDR3 protein: CASSLSWGEETQYF
CDR3 DNA: TGTGCCAGCAGCTTGTCCTGGGGAGAAGAGACCCAGTACTTC
V gene: TRBV5-5
D gene: .
J gene: TRBJ2-5
clone size: .

CDR3 protein: CASSYHARNQPQHF
CDR3 DNA: TGTGCCAGCAGTTATCACGCACGCAATCAGCCCCAGCATTTT
V gene: TRBV6-2/TRBV6-3
D gene: .
J gene: TRBJ1-5
clone size: .

CDR3 protein: CASSFGLADYNEQFF
CDR3 DNA: TGTGCCAGCAGCTTTGGACTAGCGGACTACAATGAGCAGTTCTTC
V gene: TRBV5-4
D gene: TRBD2
J gene: TRBJ2-1
clone size: .

CDR3 protein: CASSPPAWETQYF
CDR3 DNA: TGTGCCAGCTCACCACCAGCGTGGGAGACCCAGTACTTC
V gene: TRBV18
D gene: .
J gene: TRBJ2-5
clone size: .

CDR3 protein: CASSIQRPHSSYNSPLHF
CDR3 DNA: TGTGCCAGTAGTATTCAAAGGCCTCATAGCTCCTATAATTCACCCCTCCACTTT
V gene: TRBV19
D gene: .
J gene: TRBJ1-6
clone size: .

CDR3 protein: CATSERSLDTQYF
CDR3 DNA: TGTGCCACCAGTGAACGGTCCCTAGATACGCAGTATTTT
V gene: TRBV24-1
D gene: .
J gene: TRBJ2-3
clone size: .

CDR3 protein: CASSNVGPLNIQYF
CDR3 DNA: TGTGCCAGTAGCAACGTAGGCCCCCTAAACATTCAGTACTTC
V gene: TRBV19
D gene: .
J gene: TRBJ2-4
clone size: .

CDR3 protein: CASSTRQGAFRSGYTF
CDR3 DNA: TGTGCCAGCAGCACGAGACAGGGGGCTTTTCGTAGTGGCTACACCTTC
V gene: TRBV7-9
D gene: TRBD1
J gene: TRBJ1-2
clone size: .

CDR3 protein: CASSEQTGISQPQHF
CDR3 DNA: TGTGCCAGCAGTGAACAAACAGGGATTAGTCAGCCCCAGCATTTT
V gene: TRBV2
D gene: .
J gene: TRBJ1-5
clone size: .

CDR3 protein: CAWRIDRGNEQYF
CDR3 DNA: TGTGCCTGGAGGATAGACAGGGGTAACGAGCAGTACTTC
V gene: TRBV30
D gene: TRBD1
J gene: TRBJ2-7
clone size: .

CDR3 protein: CASSDSGAATEAFF
CDR3 DNA: TGTGCCAGCAGTGACTCGGGGGCGGCCACTGAAGCTTTCTTT
V gene: TRBV6-4
D gene: .
J gene: TRBJ1-1
clone size: .

CDR3 protein: CASGGGQGLNEKLFF
CDR3 DNA: TGTGCTAGTGGTGGGGGACAGGGACTTAATGAAAAACTGTTTTTT
V gene: TRBV12-5
D gene: TRBD1
J gene: TRBJ1-4
clone size: once

CDR3 protein: CASSPLHFGTGDNEQFF
CDR3 DNA: TGTGCCAGCAGCCCTCTACACTTCGGGACAGGGGACAATGAGCAGTTCTTC
V gene: TRBV14
D gene: TRBD1
J gene: TRBJ2-1
clone size: .

CDR3 protein: CASSLGYNEQFF
CDR3 DNA: TGTGCCAGCAGTTTAGGATACAATGAGCAGTTCTTC
V gene: TRBV12-3/TRBV12-4
D gene: .
J gene: TRBJ2-1
clone size: .

CDR3 protein: CASSQANRPDTQYF
CDR3 DNA: TGTGCCAGCAGCCAAGCTAATCGCCCAGATACGCAGTATTTT
V gene: TRBV3-1/TRBV3-2
D gene: .
J gene: TRBJ2-3
clone size: .

CDR3 protein: CATSDPIQGSGANVLTF
CDR3 DNA: TGTGCCACCAGTGACCCAATACAGGGTTCAGGGGCCAACGTCCTGACTTTC
V gene: TRBV24-1
D gene: .
J gene: TRBJ2-6
clone size: .

CDR3 protein: CASSKISGRDYNEQFF
CDR3 DNA: TGTGCCAGCAGTAAGATTAGCGGGAGGGACTACAATGAGCAGTTCTTC
V gene: TRBV11-2
D gene: TRBD2
J gene: TRBJ2-1
clone size: .

CDR3 protein: CASKTGTGWSGELFF
CDR3 DNA: TGTGCCAGCAAAACCGGGACAGGGTGGTCCGGGGAGCTGTTTTTT
V gene: TRBV28
D gene: TRBD1
J gene: TRBJ2-2
clone size: .

CDR3 protein: CASSLASGANTGELFF
CDR3 DNA: TGCGCCAGCAGCTTGGCGAGCGGCGCGAACACCGGGGAGCTGTTTTTT
V gene: TRBV5-1
D gene: .
J gene: TRBJ2-2
clone size: .

CDR3 protein: CASSVGDNRAEAFF
CDR3 DNA: TGTGCCAGCAGCGTAGGGGACAACAGGGCTGAAGCTTTCTTT
V gene: TRBV7-6
D gene: .
J gene: TRBJ1-1
clone size: once

CDR3 protein: CSVTGQVGYGYTF
CDR3 DNA: TGCAGCGTTACAGGACAGGTGGGCTATGGCTACACCTTC
V gene: TRBV29-1
D gene: TRBD1
J gene: TRBJ1-2
clone size: .

CDR3 protein: CASSSVENEQFF
CDR3 DNA: TGCGCCAGCAGTTCTGTAGAGAATGAGCAGTTCTTC
V gene: TRBV4-3
D gene: .
J gene: TRBJ2-1
clone size: .

CDR3 protein: CASSQRSRDRATAGELFF
CDR3 DNA: TGTGCCAGCAGCCAAAGGTCCCGGGACAGGGCGACGGCCGGGGAGCTGTTTTTT
V gene: TRBV3-1/TRBV3-2
D gene: TRBD1
J gene: TRBJ2-2
clone size: .

CDR3 protein: CATSSVGRSSGGAGSYNEQFF
CDR3 DNA: TGTGCCACCAGTTCGGTAGGGCGGTCTAGCGGGGGGGCCGGGAGCTACAATGAGCAGTTCTTC
V gene: TRBV24-1
D gene: TRBD2
J gene: TRBJ2-1
clone size: once

CDR3 protein: CASSPGTGDVGGNTIYF
CDR3 DNA: TGTGCCAGCAGCCCCGGGACAGGGGACGTTGGAGGAAACACCATATATTTT
V gene: TRBV11-2
D gene: TRBD1
J gene: TRBJ1-3
clone size: .

CDR3 protein: CASSQDLLLASFSGANVLTF
CDR3 DNA: TGTGCCAGCAGCCAAGATCTATTACTAGCGTCGTTCTCTGGGGCCAACGTCCTGACTTTC
V gene: TRBV4-2
D gene: TRBD2
J gene: TRBJ2-6
clone size: .

CDR3 protein: CASKKGGRVYNEQFF
CDR3 DNA: TGCGCCAGCAAGAAGGGGGGCCGAGTCTACAATGAGCAGTTCTTC
V gene: TRBV5-1
D gene: .
J gene: TRBJ2-1
clone size: .

CDR3 protein: CASSPTSGGGNEQFF
CDR3 DNA: TGTGCCAGCAGCCCCACTAGCGGGGGTGGCAATGAGCAGTTCTTC
V gene: TRBV7-6
D gene: TRBD2
J gene: TRBJ2-1
clone size: .

CDR3 protein: CASSIGTLTYNEQFF
CDR3 DNA: TGCGCCAGCAGCATCGGGACCCTAACTTACAATGAGCAGTTCTTC
V gene: TRBV5-1
D gene: .
J gene: TRBJ2-1
clone size: .

CDR3 protein: CASSLGGGGQPQHF
CDR3 DNA: TGTGCCAGCAGCTTAGGGGGGGGCGGTCAGCCCCAGCATTTT
V gene: TRBV11-2
D gene: .
J gene: TRBJ1-5
clone size: few

CDR3 protein: CASSEVGNYGYTF
CDR3 DNA: TGTGCCAGCAGTGAAGTCGGTAACTATGGCTACACCTTC
V gene: TRBV6-1
D gene: .
J gene: TRBJ1-2
clone size: .

CDR3 protein: CASRGYTRQGAYGYTF
CDR3 DNA: TGTGCCAGCAGAGGATACACCCGACAGGGTGCCTATGGCTACACCTTC
V gene: TRBV6-4
D gene: TRBD1
J gene: TRBJ1-2
clone size: .

CDR3 protein: CASSLTGPVDTQYF
CDR3 DNA: TGTGCCAGCAGCTTAACCGGCCCCGTGGATACGCAGTATTTT
V gene: TRBV7-2
D gene: .
J gene: TRBJ2-3
clone size: .

CDR3 protein: CASSRNPYGYTF
CDR3 DNA: TGTGCCAGCAGCCGGAACCCGTATGGCTACACCTTC
V gene: TRBV28
D gene: .
J gene: TRBJ1-2
clone size: .

CDR3 protein: CASKTKGGLYF
CDR3 DNA: TGTGCCAGTAAGACCAAGGGGGGCCTATATTTT
V gene: TRBV19
D gene: .
J gene: TRBJ1-3
clone size: few

CDR3 protein: CASSAKPEWDRVWSNYGYTF
CDR3 DNA: TGTGCCAGTAGCGCAAAACCTGAGTGGGACAGGGTTTGGTCTAACTATGGCTACACCTTC
V gene: TRBV19
D gene: TRBD1
J gene: TRBJ1-2
clone size: .

CDR3 protein: CASSPKSAGVLREQFF
CDR3 DNA: TGTGCCAGCAGCCCGAAGTCCGCGGGGGTTCTGCGTGAGCAGTTCTTC
V gene: TRBV7-9
D gene: TRBD2
J gene: TRBJ2-1
clone size: .

CDR3 protein: CASGRGQPNSNQPQHF
CDR3 DNA: TGTGCCAGTGGAAGGGGACAGCCAAATAGCAATCAGCCCCAGCATTTT
V gene: TRBV19
D gene: TRBD1
J gene: TRBJ1-5
clone size: .

CDR3 protein: CASSDSVGALNEAFF
CDR3 DNA: TGTGCCAGCAGTGACTCTGTAGGGGCGCTGAATGAAGCTTTCTTT
V gene: TRBV6-4
D gene: .
J gene: TRBJ1-1
clone size: .

CDR3 protein: CASSLSGRLGPEKLFF
CDR3 DNA: TGTGCCAGCAGTTTATCTGGCCGGCTTGGTCCCGAAAAACTGTTTTTT
V gene: TRBV28
D gene: .
J gene: TRBJ1-4
clone size: once

CDR3 protein: CASRLAHNWTDKLQETQYF
CDR3 DNA: TGTGCAAGTCGCTTAGCGCATAATTGGACAGACAAACTCCAAGAGACCCAGTACTTC
V gene: TRBV12-2
D gene: .
J gene: TRBJ2-5
clone size: .

CDR3 protein: CASSPAWGGADSGELFF
CDR3 DNA: TGTGCCAGCAGCCCAGCATGGGGAGGGGCTGATTCCGGGGAGCTGTTTTTT
V gene: TRBV28
D gene: TRBD2
J gene: TRBJ2-2
clone size: .

CDR3 protein: CASSPNRGGYNEQFF
CDR3 DNA: TGTGCCAGCTCACCAAATCGCGGGGGTTACAATGAGCAGTTCTTC
V gene: TRBV18
D gene: TRBD2
J gene: TRBJ2-1
clone size: .

CDR3 protein: CASNRVSTEAFF
CDR3 DNA: TGTGCCAGCAACAGGGTCAGCACTGAAGCTTTCTTT
V gene: TRBV13
D gene: .
J gene: TRBJ1-1
clone size: .

CDR3 protein: CASSFSPRGGKNIQYF
CDR3 DNA: TGTGCCAGCAGTTTTTCGCCTCGGGGGGGCAAAAACATTCAGTACTTC
V gene: TRBV28
D gene: TRBD2
J gene: TRBJ2-4
clone size: .

CDR3 protein: CASSKTAQGYGYTF
CDR3 DNA: TGTGCCAGCAGTAAAACCGCACAGGGGTATGGCTACACCTTC
V gene: TRBV25-1
D gene: TRBD1
J gene: TRBJ1-2
clone size: .